A selection of T cell receptor beta chains follows, all from one sample in a study of T cells in Graves' hyperthyroidism and ophthalmopathy. TCRdb re-called the multiplex PCR reads with MiXCR, one entry per CDR3 protein. The profile covers more than 450,000 distinct CDR3 sequences, with around 20% appearing a single time and approximately 50% taken by the ten largest. The sequenced sample consisted of blood. All receptors derive from a man aged 35 to 55 with Graves' ophthalmopathy. CDR3s include the opening cysteine and the closing phenylalanine or tryptophan. The D gene is left open where the match is weak. Expanded clones get a size class; other rows say once, few or many, or leave the size out.

DNA	CDR3	V	J	D	size
TGCAGCGTCTACCGGGGGGGGTCCCACGAGCAGTACTTC	CSVYRGGSHEQYF	TRBV29-1	TRBJ2-7	TRBD2	-
TGTGCCAGCAGTCTACGGCGGGGGGGCGCTGAGCAGTTCTTC	CASSLRRGGAEQFF	TRBV11-2	TRBJ2-1	TRBD2	many
TGCAGTGCTAGAGATAGGGCCCCCGGACAGGGTAAAGATGGCTACACCTTC	CSARDRAPGQGKDGYTF	TRBV20-1	TRBJ1-2	TRBD1	-
TGTGCCAGCAGACCTGCCGGGACAGGGGGCGGTCAGCCCCAGCATTTT	CASRPAGTGGGQPQHF	TRBV28	TRBJ1-5	TRBD1	-
TGTGCCAGCAGCTTATTAGGGACTAGCGGCTACGAGCAGTACTTC	CASSLLGTSGYEQYF	TRBV7-3	TRBJ2-7	TRBD2	-
TGTGCCAGCAGCCCCACCCGGGACAGCTTATATGGCTACACCTTC	CASSPTRDSLYGYTF	TRBV3-1	TRBJ1-2	TRBD1	few
TGTGCCAGCAGTGGGACTTTACAGGGGTATGAGCAGTTCTTC	CASSGTLQGYEQFF	TRBV2	TRBJ2-1	TRBD1	many
TGTGCCAGCAGCATTAGCGGGGCTCGGGGGGAGCAGTACTTC	CASSISGARGEQYF	TRBV11-2	TRBJ2-7	TRBD2	-
TGTGCCAGCAGCCAGGGGCCGAGCAATCAGCCCCAGCATTTT	CASSQGPSNQPQHF	TRBV3-1	TRBJ1-5	-	many
TGCAGTGCTGGAGCGGGGGGGCTTGGTCAAGAGACCCAGTACTTC	CSAGAGGLGQETQYF	TRBV20-1	TRBJ2-5	TRBD2	few
TGTGCCACGGGACCGTCCCGCTACGAGCAGTACTTC	CATGPSRYEQYF	TRBV6-1	TRBJ2-7	-	-
TGTGCCAGCAGCTTAGATTTGCAAGATACGCAGTATTTT	CASSLDLQDTQYF	TRBV7-2	TRBJ2-3	-	few
TGCAGTGCTGGAGGACAGGGGACGGATCAGCCCCAGCATTTT	CSAGGQGTDQPQHF	TRBV20-1	TRBJ1-5	TRBD1	few
TGTGCCAGCAGCCAATCTGTGGCCGGGGAGCCGTTTTTT	CASSQSVAGEPFF	TRBV3-1	TRBJ2-2	-	few
TGTGCCAGCAGACCCTGGACGGATCTGAACACTGAAGCTTTCTTT	CASRPWTDLNTEAFF	TRBV12-3/TRBV12-4	TRBJ1-1	-	many
TGTGCCAGCAGCTTAGCTCCAAGGGCTACGCAGTATTTT	CASSLAPRATQYF	TRBV11-2	TRBJ2-3	-	many
TGTGCCAGCAGCTCCAGGGGACCCCCTAACTATGGCGGCTACACCTTC	CASSSRGPPNYGGYTF	TRBV11-2	TRBJ1-2	-	few
TGTGCCAGCTCCCGTTTCTCTAGCGGCCAAGAGACCCAGTACTTC	CASSRFSSGQETQYF	TRBV6-1	TRBJ2-5	TRBD2	-
TGTGCCAGCAGTCGCCGACTAGCCCCAGATACGCAGTATTTT	CASSRRLAPDTQYF	TRBV28	TRBJ2-3	TRBD2	many
TGCAGTGCTAGTTGGGGGTACGATAATTCACCCCTCCACTTT	CSASWGYDNSPLHF	TRBV20-1	TRBJ1-6	-	-
TGCAGTGCTAGAGGGCAAAACTACAATGAAAAACTGTTTTTT	CSARGQNYNEKLFF	TRBV20-1	TRBJ1-4	-	few
TGTGCCAGCAGAAAAGCGGGAGGGCCCCACGAGCAGTACTTC	CASRKAGGPHEQYF	TRBV6-2/TRBV6-3	TRBJ2-7	TRBD2	many
TGTGCCAGCAGACCGGCGGGGCAGTTAGCCAAAAACATTCAGTACTTC	CASRPAGQLAKNIQYF	TRBV6-1	TRBJ2-4	-	-
TGTGCCAGCACCGCACAACGGGTGAAGCTTTGGACCCAGTACTTC	CASTAQRVKLWTQYF	TRBV7-2	TRBJ2-5	-	few
TGTGCCAGCAGGGACAGGACGGTCGGTTGGTACTCTGGAAACACCATATATTTT	CASRDRTVGWYSGNTIYF	TRBV6-1	TRBJ1-3	TRBD1	few
TGCAGCACTCCCCCGCGGGGACAGGGTGGTGAAGATTCACCCCTCCACTTT	CSTPPRGQGGEDSPLHF	TRBV29-1	TRBJ1-6	TRBD1	-
TGTGCCAGCAGTGAGCAGGGACAGGTCTATGGCTACACCTTC	CASSEQGQVYGYTF	TRBV6-1	TRBJ1-2	TRBD1	many
TGTGCCAGCAGCTCCAAAGGACTAGCGGGAGTTGGGGAGCAGTACTTC	CASSSKGLAGVGEQYF	TRBV9	TRBJ2-7	TRBD2	-
TGTGCCAGCAATTTTCGGGGCACTGAAGCTTTCTTT	CASNFRGTEAFF	TRBV19	TRBJ1-1	-	-
TGTGCCACCAGCGGCAGAGTAGGGAATCGGATAGGCAATCAGCCCCAGCATTTT	CATSGRVGNRIGNQPQHF	TRBV15	TRBJ1-5	-	few
TGTGCCAGCAGTTTACAAGGGTACGATCAGCCCCAGCATTTT	CASSLQGYDQPQHF	TRBV28	TRBJ1-5	-	-
TGTGCCAGCAGCCAAGGTTCTTATCGGACAGATACGCAGTATTTT	CASSQGSYRTDTQYF	TRBV5-4	TRBJ2-3	-	few
TGTGCCAGCAGTTTTAGTAGAAACACCATATATTTT	CASSFSRNTIYF	TRBV28	TRBJ1-3	-	few
TGCGCCAGCAGCGAACGACAGGAACTGAACAATGAGCAGTTCTTC	CASSERQELNNEQFF	TRBV5-1	TRBJ2-1	-	few
TGTGCCAGCAGCTTTGCCTCCGGGGCCACGGAAGAGACCCAGTACTTC	CASSFASGATEETQYF	TRBV11-1	TRBJ2-5	-	many
TGTGCCAGCAGTACTACTCAAGGGACCTACGAGCAGTACTTC	CASSTTQGTYEQYF	TRBV12-3/TRBV12-4	TRBJ2-7	-	many
TGTGCCAGCAGTACCCGGGACTACAGCACAGATACGCAGTATTTT	CASSTRDYSTDTQYF	TRBV12-3/TRBV12-4	TRBJ2-3	TRBD2	many
TGCAGTGCTAGCGCCCCGCGGGGAGAGACCCAGTACTTC	CSASAPRGETQYF	TRBV20-1	TRBJ2-5	-	-
TGTGCCAGCAGTACGACCGGCCCTCGGAGAGGAGAGACCCAGTACTTC	CASSTTGPRRGETQYF	TRBV6-1	TRBJ2-5	-	-
TGCGCCAGCAGCCAAGCCCAGGCAGGAATTTACGAGCAGTACTTC	CASSQAQAGIYEQYF	TRBV4-3	TRBJ2-7	-	-
TGTGCCAGCAGTTTAATGGTTGCAGCTTCCTACGAGCAGTACTTC	CASSLMVAASYEQYF	TRBV27	TRBJ2-7	-	many
TGCGCCAGCAGCCCCGGGCAGGGTTTGGAGCTGTTTTTT	CASSPGQGLELFF	TRBV5-1	TRBJ2-2	-	-
TGTGCCAGCAGTCTCTCAACCCTCAGGGGGCGCGGCTACACCTTC	CASSLSTLRGRGYTF	TRBV28	TRBJ1-2	TRBD1	-
TGTGCCAGCTCACCTCGACAGGGAGAGACCCAGTACTTC	CASSPRQGETQYF	TRBV18	TRBJ2-5	TRBD1	many
TGTGCCAGCAGCTTACTAGCGGGGGGGGGGGATACGCAGTATTTT	CASSLLAGGGDTQYF	TRBV11-2	TRBJ2-3	TRBD2	many
TGCAGTGCCGGAACCGTCGGGTCCCTAGGGACCCAGTACTTC	CSAGTVGSLGTQYF	TRBV20-1	TRBJ2-5	-	few
TGTGCCAGCAGTCCTTACCAGGGGGCAGAACTCTATAATTCACCCCTCCACTTT	CASSPYQGAELYNSPLHF	TRBV27	TRBJ1-6	TRBD1	-
TGCAGTGCTAGAGGGAAGACTGAAGCTTTCTTT	CSARGKTEAFF	TRBV20-1	TRBJ1-1	-	many
TGTGCCAGCAGTACAGGGGGCCCAGAGACCCAGTACTTC	CASSTGGPETQYF	TRBV2	TRBJ2-5	TRBD1	many
TGTGCCTGGGGGACAGTCGGTGAAAAACTGTTTTTT	CAWGTVGEKLFF	TRBV30	TRBJ1-4	TRBD1	-